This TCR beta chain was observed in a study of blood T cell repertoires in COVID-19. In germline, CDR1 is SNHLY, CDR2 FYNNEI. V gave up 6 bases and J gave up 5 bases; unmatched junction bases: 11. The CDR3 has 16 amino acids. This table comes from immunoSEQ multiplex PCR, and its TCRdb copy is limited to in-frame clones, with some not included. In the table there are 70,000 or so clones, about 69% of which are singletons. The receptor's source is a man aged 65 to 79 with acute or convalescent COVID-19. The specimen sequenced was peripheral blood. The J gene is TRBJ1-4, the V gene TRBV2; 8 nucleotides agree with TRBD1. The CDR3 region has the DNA TGTGCCAGCAGGGGTAAACTGACAGGGGCAAATGAAAAACTGTTTTTT. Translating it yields CASRGKLTGANEKLFF.